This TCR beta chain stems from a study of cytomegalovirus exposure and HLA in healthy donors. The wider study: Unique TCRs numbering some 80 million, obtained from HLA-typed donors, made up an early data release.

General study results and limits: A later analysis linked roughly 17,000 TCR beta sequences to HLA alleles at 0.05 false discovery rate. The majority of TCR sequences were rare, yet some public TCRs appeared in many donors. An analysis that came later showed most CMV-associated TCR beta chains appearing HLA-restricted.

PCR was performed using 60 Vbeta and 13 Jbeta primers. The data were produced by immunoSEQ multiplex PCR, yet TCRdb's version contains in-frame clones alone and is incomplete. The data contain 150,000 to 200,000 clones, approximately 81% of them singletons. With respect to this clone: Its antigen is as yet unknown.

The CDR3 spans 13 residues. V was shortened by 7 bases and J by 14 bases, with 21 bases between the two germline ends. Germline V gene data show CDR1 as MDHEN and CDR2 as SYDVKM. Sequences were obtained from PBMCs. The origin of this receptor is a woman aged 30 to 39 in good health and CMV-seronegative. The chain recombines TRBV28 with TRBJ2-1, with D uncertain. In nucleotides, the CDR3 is TGTGCCAGCACCTCAGGCCCAAACAGAAGTGAGTTCTTC. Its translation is CASTSGPNRSEFF.